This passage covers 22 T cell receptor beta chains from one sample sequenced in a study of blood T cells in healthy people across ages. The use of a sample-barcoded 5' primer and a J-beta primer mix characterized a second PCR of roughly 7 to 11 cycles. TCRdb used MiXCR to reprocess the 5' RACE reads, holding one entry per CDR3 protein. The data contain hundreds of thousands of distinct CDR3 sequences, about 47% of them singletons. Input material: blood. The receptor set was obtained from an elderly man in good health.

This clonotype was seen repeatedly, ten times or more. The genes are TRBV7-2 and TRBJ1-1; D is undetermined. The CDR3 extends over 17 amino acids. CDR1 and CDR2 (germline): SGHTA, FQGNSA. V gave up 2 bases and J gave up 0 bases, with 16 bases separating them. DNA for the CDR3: TGTGCCAGCAGCTTATTCCCGGAACTTAGCCTGAACACTGAAGCTTTCTTT. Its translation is CASSLFPELSLNTEAFF. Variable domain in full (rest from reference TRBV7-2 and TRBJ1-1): GAGVSQSPSNKVTEKGKDVELRCDPISGHTALYWYRQSLGQGLEFLIYFQGNSAPDKSGLPSDRFSAERTGGSVSTLTIQRTQQEDSAVYLCASSLFPELSLNTEAFFGQGTRLTVV.

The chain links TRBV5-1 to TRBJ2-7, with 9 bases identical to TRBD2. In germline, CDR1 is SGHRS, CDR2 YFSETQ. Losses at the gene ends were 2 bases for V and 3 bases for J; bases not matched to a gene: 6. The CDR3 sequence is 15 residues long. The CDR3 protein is CASSFERGDSYEQYF. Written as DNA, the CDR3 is TGCGCCAGCAGCTTCGAGCGGGGGGACAGCTACGAGCAGTACTTC.

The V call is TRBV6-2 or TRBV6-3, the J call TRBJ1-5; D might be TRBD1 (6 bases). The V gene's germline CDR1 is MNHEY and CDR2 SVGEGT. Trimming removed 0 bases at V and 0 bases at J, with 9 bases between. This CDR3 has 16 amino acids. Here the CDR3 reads CASSYSRGYSNQPQHF. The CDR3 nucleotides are TGTGCCAGCAGTTACTCCAGGGGATATAGCAATCAGCCCCAGCATTTT.

CDR3 sequence (DNA): TGCAGCGTTAAACGACAGGGGAGCTACGAGCAGTACTTC. It translates to CSVKRQGSYEQYF. The genes are TRBV29-1 and TRBJ2-7; 8 nucleotides match TRBD1. Germline CDR1 is SQVTM and CDR2 is ANQGSEA. V lost 5 bases, J lost 3 bases, and 6 bases stayed unmatched. CDR3 length: 13 amino acids.

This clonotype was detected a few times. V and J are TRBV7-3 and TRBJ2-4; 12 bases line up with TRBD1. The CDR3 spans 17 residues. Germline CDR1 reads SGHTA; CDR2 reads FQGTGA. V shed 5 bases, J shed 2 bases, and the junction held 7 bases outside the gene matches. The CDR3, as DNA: TGTGCCAGCAGCGCCGGGACAGGGGGCGAAACCAAAAACATTCAGTACTTC. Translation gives CASSAGTGGETKNIQYF.

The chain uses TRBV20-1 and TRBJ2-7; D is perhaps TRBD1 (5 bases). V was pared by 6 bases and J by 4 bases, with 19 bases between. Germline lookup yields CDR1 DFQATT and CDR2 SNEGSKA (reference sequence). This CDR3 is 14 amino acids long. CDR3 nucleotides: TGCAGTGCGTCAAGATTAGGGGCTCGTTACGAGCAGTACTTC. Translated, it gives CSASRLGARYEQYF.

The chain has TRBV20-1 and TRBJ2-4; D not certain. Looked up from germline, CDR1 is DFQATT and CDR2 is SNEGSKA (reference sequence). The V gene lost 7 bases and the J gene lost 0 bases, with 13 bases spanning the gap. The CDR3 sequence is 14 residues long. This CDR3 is CSGGGFLAKNIQYF. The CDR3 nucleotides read TGCAGTGGCGGCGGATTTTTAGCCAAAAACATTCAGTACTTC.

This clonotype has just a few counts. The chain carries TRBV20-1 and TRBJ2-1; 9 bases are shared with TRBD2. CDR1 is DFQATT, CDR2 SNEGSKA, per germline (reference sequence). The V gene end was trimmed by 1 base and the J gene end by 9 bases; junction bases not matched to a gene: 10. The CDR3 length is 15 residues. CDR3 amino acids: CSARVLAGAFGEQFF. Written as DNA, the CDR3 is TGCAGTGCTAGAGTGTTAGCGGGAGCTTTTGGTGAGCAGTTCTTC.

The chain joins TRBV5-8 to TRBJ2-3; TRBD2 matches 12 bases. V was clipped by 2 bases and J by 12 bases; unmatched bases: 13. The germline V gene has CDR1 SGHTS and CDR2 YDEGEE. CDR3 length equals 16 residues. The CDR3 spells CASSFALAGGPRFQYF. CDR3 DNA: TGTGCCAGCAGCTTTGCCCTAGCGGGAGGGCCACGTTTCCAGTATTTT.

As DNA, the CDR3 is TGTGCCAGCAGTCCTAGCGGGAGGCGGGAGACCCAGTACTTC. Translation gives CASSPSGRRETQYF. V and J are TRBV27 and TRBJ2-7; 11 positions match TRBD2. The J call may be faulty, since TRBJ2-5 better matches the DNA end. Germline CDR1 reads MNHEY; CDR2 reads SMNVEV (reference sequence). The length of the CDR3 is 14 residues.

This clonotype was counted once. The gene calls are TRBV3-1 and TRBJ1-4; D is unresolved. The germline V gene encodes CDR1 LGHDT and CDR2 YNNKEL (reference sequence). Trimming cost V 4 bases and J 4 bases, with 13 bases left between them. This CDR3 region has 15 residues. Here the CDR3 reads CASSPRSGNNEKLFF. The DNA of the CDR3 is TGTGCCAGCAGCCCCCGGTCTGGGAATAATGAAAAACTGTTTTTT.

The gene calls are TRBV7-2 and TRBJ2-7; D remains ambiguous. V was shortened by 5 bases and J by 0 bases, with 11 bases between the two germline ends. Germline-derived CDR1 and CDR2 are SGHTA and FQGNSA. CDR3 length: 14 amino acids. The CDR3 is CASSVVRNSYEQYF. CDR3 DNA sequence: TGTGCCAGCAGCGTGGTACGGAACTCCTACGAGCAGTACTTC. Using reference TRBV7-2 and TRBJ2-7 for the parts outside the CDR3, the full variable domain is GAGVSQSPSNKVTEKGKDVELRCDPISGHTALYWYRQSLGQGLEFLIYFQGNSAPDKSGLPSDRFSAERTGGSVSTLTIQRTQQEDSAVYLCASSVVRNSYEQYFGPGTRLTVT.

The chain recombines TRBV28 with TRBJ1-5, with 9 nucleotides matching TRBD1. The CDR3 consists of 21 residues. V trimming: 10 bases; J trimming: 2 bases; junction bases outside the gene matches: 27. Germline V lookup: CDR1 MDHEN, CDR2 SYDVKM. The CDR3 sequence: CATQTGTGQLIIGFGNQPQHF. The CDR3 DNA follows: TGTGCCACGCAAACCGGGACAGGGCAGTTGATAATCGGATTTGGCAATCAGCCCCAGCATTTT. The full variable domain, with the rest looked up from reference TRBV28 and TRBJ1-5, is DVKVTQSSRYLVKRTGEKVFLECVQDMDHENMFWYRQDPGLGLRLIYFSYDVKMKEKGDIPEGYSVSREKKERFSLILESASTNQTSMYLCATQTGTGQLIIGFGNQPQHFGDGTRLSIL.

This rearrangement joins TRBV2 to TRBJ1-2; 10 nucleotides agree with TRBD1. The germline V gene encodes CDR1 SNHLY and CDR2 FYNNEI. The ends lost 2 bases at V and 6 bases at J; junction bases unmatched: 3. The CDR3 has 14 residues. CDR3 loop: CASSERGTGDGYTF. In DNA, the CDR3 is TGTGCCAGCAGTGAAAGGGGGACAGGGGATGGCTACACCTTC.

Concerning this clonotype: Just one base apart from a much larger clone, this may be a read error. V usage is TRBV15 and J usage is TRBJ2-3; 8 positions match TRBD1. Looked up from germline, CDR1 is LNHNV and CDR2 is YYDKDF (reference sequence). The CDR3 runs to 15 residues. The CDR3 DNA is TGTACCACCAGCTGGACAGGGACTAGCACAGATACGCAGTATTTT. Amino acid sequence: CTTSWTGTSTDTQYF. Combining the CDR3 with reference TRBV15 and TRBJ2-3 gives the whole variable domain DAMVIQNPRYQVTQFGKPVTLSCSQTLNHNVMYWYQQKSSQAPKLLFHYYDKDFNNEADTPDNFQSRRPNTSFCFLDIRSPGLGDTAMYLCTTSWTGTSTDTQYFGPGTRLTVL.

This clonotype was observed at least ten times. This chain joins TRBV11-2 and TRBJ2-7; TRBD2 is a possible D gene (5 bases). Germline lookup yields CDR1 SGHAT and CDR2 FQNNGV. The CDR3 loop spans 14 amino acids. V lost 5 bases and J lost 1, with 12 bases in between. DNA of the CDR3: TGTGCCAGCAGCCTTCGGACTTTTTCCTACGAGCAGTACTTC. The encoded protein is CASSLRTFSYEQYF.

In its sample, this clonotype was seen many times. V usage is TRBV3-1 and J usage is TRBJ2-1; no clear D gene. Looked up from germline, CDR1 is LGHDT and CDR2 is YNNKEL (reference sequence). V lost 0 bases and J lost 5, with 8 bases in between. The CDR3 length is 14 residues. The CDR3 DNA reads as TGTGCCAGCAGCCAAGAGAATCGGGACAATGAGCAGTTCTTC. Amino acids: CASSQENRDNEQFF.

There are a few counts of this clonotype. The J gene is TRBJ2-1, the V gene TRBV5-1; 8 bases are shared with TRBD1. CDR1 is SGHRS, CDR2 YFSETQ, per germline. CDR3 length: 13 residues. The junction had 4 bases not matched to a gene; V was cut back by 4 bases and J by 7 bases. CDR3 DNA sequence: TGCGCCAGCAGCGAGGGACAGGTGAATGAGCAGTTCTTC. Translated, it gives CASSEGQVNEQFF.

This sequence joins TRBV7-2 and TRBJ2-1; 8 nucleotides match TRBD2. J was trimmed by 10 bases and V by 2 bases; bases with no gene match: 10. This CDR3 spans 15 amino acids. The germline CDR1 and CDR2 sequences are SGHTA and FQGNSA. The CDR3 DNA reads TGTGCCAGCAGCTTAAGCGGACTAGCCTCCTACGAGCAGTTCTTC. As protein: CASSLSGLASYEQFF.

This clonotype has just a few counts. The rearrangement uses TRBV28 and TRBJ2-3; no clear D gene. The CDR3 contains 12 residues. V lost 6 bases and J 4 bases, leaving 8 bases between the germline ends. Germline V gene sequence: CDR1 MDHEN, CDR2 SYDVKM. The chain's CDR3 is CASSSPPDTQYF. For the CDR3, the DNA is TGTGCCAGCAGCTCTCCCCCAGATACGCAGTATTTT.

The CDR3: CASSYSAGANIQYF. The CDR3 nucleotides read TGTGCCAGCAGTTACTCTGCCGGAGCAAACATTCAGTACTTC. The V and J genes are TRBV6-5 and TRBJ2-4; D not certain. Between the trimmed V and J ends, which lost 0 bases and 6 bases, there was a span of 9 bases. The length of the CDR3 is 14 residues. Germline V CDR1 and CDR2: MNHEY, SVGAGI.

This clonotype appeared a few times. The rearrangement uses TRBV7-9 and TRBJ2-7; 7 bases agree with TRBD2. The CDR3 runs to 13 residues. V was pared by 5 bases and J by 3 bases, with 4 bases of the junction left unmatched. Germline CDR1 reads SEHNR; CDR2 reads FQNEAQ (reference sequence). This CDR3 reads CASSPGLYYEQYF. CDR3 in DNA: TGTGCCAGCAGCCCGGGACTATACTACGAGCAGTACTTC.